Sequencing of this T cell receptor (beta chain) was carried out in a study of cytomegalovirus exposure and HLA in healthy donors. Notes on the study in general: Owing to their indistinguishability, certain V segments, notably TRBV6-2 and TRBV6-3, were excluded. Most likely, a cluster of highly shared sequence variants arose as a sequencing artifact.

V was pared by 0 bases and J by 5 bases, with 17 bases between. The CDR3 length is 16 residues. Germline values: CDR1 MNHNS, CDR2 SASEGT. The PCR made use of 60 Vbeta and 13 Jbeta primers. The assay was immunoSEQ multiplex PCR, and TCRdb's table has in-frame clones only and misses some. The sample lists about 180,000 clones; roughly 82% were seen once. About this clone: The antigen is undetermined.

The chain joins TRBV6-1 to TRBJ2-7, with a possible D match to TRBD1 (5 bases). This TCR derives from a man between 35 and 55 years old in good health and CMV-seronegative. The specimen sequenced was PBMCs. For the CDR3, the DNA is TGTGCCAGCAGTGAAGCGATAGGCAGGGTTAACAACGAGCAGTACTTC. This sequence encodes CASSEAIGRVNNEQYF.